The 12 T cell receptor beta chains presented below share a single source sample, sequenced in a study of vaccination and CD4 T cells after COVID-19. The Oncomine TCR Beta short-read assay sequenced DNA from cultured CD4+ T cells. TCRdb reprocessed the PCR reads via MiXCR and lists one record per CDR3 protein. The sample yields around 12,000 distinct CDR3 sequences, approximately 60% seen once. Treatment indicated: roughly 10-day PBMC culture with coronavirus spike peptide pools or control peptides (ViraFEST assay). Their antigens remain unidentified. Material for sequencing was CD4+ T cells from blood, cultured in vitro. These receptors came from a human donor who had recovered from COVID-19.

The chain links TRBV4-1 to TRBJ1-1, with 11 bases that match TRBD1. The junction had 2 bases not matched to a gene; V was cut back by 1 base and J by 1 base. The germline gives CDR1 MGHRA, CDR2 YSYEKL. The CDR3 contains 16 residues. The CDR3 nucleotides read TGCGCCAGCAGCCAAGGGACAGGGGGCGGGAACACTGAAGCTTTCTTT. It is translated as CASSQGTGGGNTEAFF.

The rearrangement joins TRBV20-1 to TRBJ2-7; D is undetermined. This CDR3 has 11 amino acids. Per the germline V gene, CDR1 is DFQATT and CDR2 is SNEGSKA (reference sequence). Between the trimmed V and J ends, which lost 0 bases and 3 bases, there was a span of 3 bases. This CDR3 is CSARENYEQYF. The CDR3 bases are TGCAGTGCTAGAGAAAACTACGAGCAGTACTTC.

This clonotype has more than one count but fewer than ten. In DNA, the CDR3 is TGTGCCACCAGTGAAGCGGACAGGGTTGGTGGCTACACCTTC. Protein sequence: CATSEADRVGGYTF. V is TRBV24-1 and J is TRBJ1-2, with 8 bases that match TRBD1. The CDR3 totals 14 residues. V shed 4 bases and J 7 bases; nucleotides not matched to a gene: 7. Germline V gene lookup returns CDR1 KGHDR and CDR2 SFDVKD.

This chain uses TRBV7-9 with TRBJ1-3; D may be TRBD1 (6 bases). Looked up from germline, CDR1 is SEHNR and CDR2 is FQNEAQ (reference sequence). The CDR3 runs to 18 residues. Trimming cost V 5 bases and J 1 base, with 21 bases left between them. The CDR3 here is CASSKTVWGAGSGNTIYF. CDR3 nucleotides: TGTGCCAGCAGCAAGACTGTCTGGGGGGCAGGGTCTGGAAACACCATATATTTT. Full variable domain (outside the CDR3, taken from reference TRBV7-9 and TRBJ1-3): DTGVSQNPRHKITKRGQNVTFRCDPISEHNRLYWYRQTLGQGPEFLTYFQNEAQLEKSRLLSDRFSAERPKGSFSTLEIQRTEQGDSAMYLCASSKTVWGAGSGNTIYFGEGSWLTVV.

The CDR3 region is CASSFGGTEAFF. CDR3 coding DNA: TGCGCCAGCAGCTTCGGGGGAACTGAAGCTTTCTTT. V usage is TRBV5-1 and J usage is TRBJ1-1; D may be TRBD1 (5 bases). The CDR3 contains 12 residues. The germline V gene has CDR1 SGHRS and CDR2 YFSETQ. V was clipped by 2 bases and J by 5 bases, with 7 bases between them.

The chain recombines TRBV7-7 with TRBJ2-3, with TRBD1 matching over 9 bases. This CDR3 comprises 15 residues. Germline values: CDR1 SSHAT, CDR2 FNYEAQ (reference sequence). The junction had 6 bases not matched to a gene; V was cut back by 2 bases and J by 6 bases. In DNA form, the CDR3 reads TGTGCCAGCAGCTTAACAGGGGGCTTTGGGGATACGCAGTATTTT. Translation gives CASSLTGGFGDTQYF.

The genes are TRBV2 and TRBJ2-7; D call uncertain. CDR1 is SNHLY and CDR2 is FYNNEI in the germline V gene. Trimming shortened V by 4 bases and J by 4 bases, and 2 bases separated the two germline ends. The CDR3 is 10 residues long. CDR3 sequence: CASSVYEQYF. Written as DNA, the CDR3 is TGTGCCAGCAGTGTTTACGAGCAGTACTTC.

V is TRBV12-3 or TRBV12-4 and J is TRBJ1-5; D is undetermined. V lost 5 bases and J lost 4, with 12 bases in between. The CDR3 totals 14 residues. The CDR3: CASSQDRGNQPQHF. DNA of the CDR3: TGTGCCAGCAGTCAGGATCGGGGAAATCAGCCCCAGCATTTT.

J is TRBJ1-2 and V is TRBV20-1; D may be TRBD1 (6 bases). The CDR3 extends over 11 amino acids. V gave up 5 bases and J gave up 7 bases, with 11 bases separating them. Germline lookup yields CDR1 DFQATT and CDR2 SNEGSKA (reference sequence). This chain's CDR3 is CSASPGVGYTF. The DNA for the CDR3 is TGCAGTGCTTCACCAGGGGTTGGCTACACCTTC.

This clonotype was counted a few times. This sequence joins TRBV6-1 and TRBJ2-2, with D maybe TRBD1 (5 bases). Germline CDR1 and CDR2: MNHNS and SASEGT. The V and J ends lost 6 bases and 4 bases respectively, with 15 bases between them. The CDR3 loop spans 15 amino acids. The CDR3 is CASRPGYRGTGELFF. CDR3 sequence (DNA): TGTGCCAGCAGACCAGGGTATAGGGGCACCGGGGAGCTGTTTTTT.

V and J are TRBV14 and TRBJ2-1; unclear D gene. Trimming took 5 bases from V and 6 from J, leaving 11 bases between them. Germline assignment: CDR1 SGHDN and CDR2 FVKESK. The CDR3 runs 13 residues. The CDR3 sequence is CASSFGLSNEQFF. As DNA, the CDR3 is TGTGCCAGCAGCTTCGGTCTCTCCAATGAGCAGTTCTTC. Using reference TRBV14 and TRBJ2-1 for the parts outside the CDR3, the full variable domain is EAGVTQFPSHSVIEKGQTVTLRCDPISGHDNLYWYRRVMGKEIKFLLHFVKESKQDESGMPNNRFLAERTGGTYSTLKVQPAELEDSGVYFCASSFGLSNEQFFGPGTRLTVL.

The chain employs TRBV6-1 and TRBJ2-3; the match to TRBD1 covers 7 bases. Per germline, CDR1 MNHNS and CDR2 SASEGT. CDR3 size: 14 residues. J lost 5 bases, V lost 6 bases, and 8 bases had no gene match. The CDR3 sequence is CASRPTGARDTQYF. CDR3 nucleotides: TGTGCCAGCAGACCCACAGGGGCTCGAGATACGCAGTATTTT.